This is a list of T cell receptor beta chains from one sample in a study of human T cells and chemical hapten exposure. Via MiXCR, TCRdb re-called the RACE reads, giving one row per CDR3 protein. The sample consists of about 260,000 distinct CDR3 sequences, about 9% of them appearing once. Sequenced material: whole blood, taken in connection with sensitization to the hapten diphenylcyclopropenone (DPC). Receptors originate from a woman in her thirties or forties with alopecia areata. Some clones in this sample may be carry-over from other donors' samples. The CDR3 runs from the conserved cysteine through the conserved F or W. A D gene is named only where the DNA matches it firmly.

V: TRBV12-3/TRBV12-4; D: TRBD2; CDR3: CASSQDGRGPETQYF
V: TRBV10-3; D: .; CDR3: CATTSSGTDTQYF
V: TRBV29-1; D: TRBD1; CDR3: CSVGTGGVYEQYF
V: TRBV7-8; D: TRBD2; CDR3: CASSFGGAGAAYNEQFF
V: TRBV4-3; D: .; CDR3: CASSLAFVGSSYNEQFF
V: TRBV4-3; D: TRBD1; CDR3: CASSLRTGTGELFF
V: TRBV7-2; D: TRBD2; CDR3: CASSPRGGRETQYF
V: TRBV20-1; D: .; CDR3: CSAIGFPGAEAFF
V: TRBV9; D: TRBD2; CDR3: CASSVDPGRAGELFF
V: TRBV29-1; D: TRBD2; CDR3: CSVLWEGYEQFF
V: TRBV20-1; D: .; CDR3: CSARTSHEQFF
V: TRBV28; D: TRBD2; CDR3: CASSSPTSGRNEQFF
V: TRBV20-1; D: .; CDR3: CSASAGLQPQHF